The 32 T cell receptor beta chains below all came from one sample that was sequenced in a study of blood T cell repertoires in COVID-19. The method was immunoSEQ multiplex PCR; TCRdb's version includes in-frame clones alone and lacks a portion of them. The data hold approximately 260,000 clones, with about 80% observed a single time. The specimen was PBMCs or T cells enriched from blood (not recorded which). The receptors here all came from a man aged 25-40 years with acute COVID-19.

J is TRBJ1-2 and V is TRBV10-3, with TRBD1 matching 8 bases. The CDR3 loop spans 14 amino acids. V trimming: 6 bases; J trimming: 3 bases; junction bases outside the gene matches: 6. Germline CDR1 ENHRY, CDR2 SYGVKD. The CDR3 bases are TGTGCCATCAGAGGACAGGGAAAGTACTATGGCTACACCTTC. Its translation: CAIRGQGKYYGYTF.

The chain recombines TRBV2 with TRBJ2-2, with TRBD2 matching over 8 bases. Per germline, CDR1 SNHLY and CDR2 FYNNEI. After removal of 8 bases from V and 5 bases from J, the junction contained 13 bases not matched to a gene. CDR3 length: 16 amino acids. The CDR3 loop is CASGWTGGAGTGELFF. The CDR3 DNA reads as TGTGCCAGCGGGTGGACGGGGGGGGCCGGGACCGGGGAGCTGTTTTTT.

The rearrangement uses TRBV5-1 and TRBJ2-5; a possible D gene is TRBD1 (6 bases). Per the germline V gene, CDR1 is SGHRS and CDR2 is YFSETQ. The V and J ends lost 2 bases and 1 base respectively, with 9 bases between them. CDR3 length: 14 residues. CDR3 bases: TGCGCCAGCAGCTTCTCGACAGGCCAAGAGACCCAGTACTTC. This gives the protein CASSFSTGQETQYF.

The chain uses TRBV27 and TRBJ1-4; 7 bases map to TRBD1. The CDR3 is 15 amino acids. Germline CDR1 reads MNHEY; CDR2 reads SMNVEV (reference sequence). V trimming: 6 bases; J trimming: 6 bases; junction bases outside the gene matches: 10. The CDR3 spells CASSLRQGSYEKLFF. In DNA form, the CDR3 reads TGTGCCAGCAGCCTAAGACAGGGCTCCTATGAAAAACTGTTTTTT.

This clone was counted between two and nine times. An end of the junction does not agree with germline; a read error may underlie this. The chain uses TRBV5-1 and TRBJ1-5; 9 positions match TRBD1. Germline-derived CDR1 and CDR2 are SGHRS and YFSETQ. The CDR3 runs 15 residues. In DNA form, the CDR3 reads TGTGCCAGCAGCTTGGGAACAGGGGGCGGACAGCCCCAGCATTTT. It yields the protein CASSLGTGGGQPQHF.

The chain couples TRBV15 to TRBJ1-4; D is ambiguous. CDR1 is LNHNV and CDR2 is YYDKDF in the germline V gene (reference sequence). With 0 bases removed from V and 5 bases from J, the gap between germline ends came to 16 bases. The CDR3 contains 17 residues. CDR3 bases: TGTGCCACCAGCAGAGATTCCACGCAGCCCAGGAATGAAAAACTGTTTTTT. The encoded protein is CATSRDSTQPRNEKLFF.

This clone has just a few counts. The chain couples TRBV28 to TRBJ1-2, with 11 bases fitting TRBD1. V lost 3 bases to trimming and J lost 2 bases; unmatched junction nucleotides: 8. Germline V gives CDR1 MDHEN, CDR2 SYDVKM. The CDR3 length is 17 residues. In DNA, the CDR3 is TGTGCCAGCAGTTTCGTAGGGGACAGGGGGACCAACTATGGCTACACCTTC. Encoded protein: CASSFVGDRGTNYGYTF.

The chain is built from TRBV7-9 and TRBJ2-7; 11 bases fit TRBD2. CDR3 length: 14 amino acids. Germline CDR1 and CDR2: SEHNR and FQNEAQ (reference sequence). Trimming cost V 3 bases and J 5 bases; bases outside gene matches: 3. The chain's CDR3 is CASSFEGLADEQYV. The CDR3 DNA reads TGTGCCAGCAGCTTTGAGGGACTAGCGGACGAGCAGTACGTC.

The CDR3 region has the DNA TGTGCCAGCAGGGCCTCCCCGAGGGGCTACACCTTC. Its protein product is CASRASPRGYTF. The chain links TRBV2 to TRBJ1-2; D is ambiguous. Germline V CDR1 and CDR2: SNHLY, FYNNEI. The CDR3 spans 12 residues. Between the trimmed V and J ends, which lost 6 bases and 8 bases, there was a span of 13 bases. Full variable domain (rest looked up from reference TRBV2 and TRBJ1-2): EPEVTQTPSHQVTQMGQEVILRCVPISNHLYFYWYRQILGQKVEFLVSFYNNEISEKSEIFDDQFSVERPDGSNFTLKIRSTKLEDSAMYFCASRASPRGYTFGSGTRLTVV.

The chain uses TRBV19 and TRBJ2-1; 10 bases map to TRBD2. Losses at the gene ends were 8 bases for V and 2 bases for J; bases not matched to a gene: 6. CDR1 LNHDA and CDR2 SQIVND come from the germline V gene (reference sequence). CDR3 length: 15 amino acids. The CDR3 loop reads CASLKAGGTYNEQFF. The CDR3 DNA follows: TGTGCCAGTCTCAAAGCGGGAGGGACCTACAATGAGCAGTTCTTC.

This chain connects TRBV4-2 to TRBJ1-1, with D uncertain. Germline V lookup: CDR1 LGHNA, CDR2 YNFKEQ. V shed 5 bases and J shed 1 base, with 11 bases lying between them. The CDR3 is 14 residues long. The CDR3 nucleotides are TGTGCCAGCAGCAACCTTAGCCGGAACACTGAAGCTTTCTTT. Encoded protein: CASSNLSRNTEAFF.

The chain is built from TRBV6-1 and TRBJ1-5; 7 nucleotides align to TRBD1. The CDR3 consists of 16 residues. Germline CDR1 reads MNHNS; CDR2 reads SASEGT. Unmatched junction bases numbered 4, after V lost 1 base and J lost 1 base. This CDR3 reads CASSEEGAASNQPQHF. CDR3 bases: TGTGCCAGCAGTGAAGAGGGGGCGGCGAGCAATCAGCCCCAGCATTTT.

The rearrangement joins TRBV18 to TRBJ1-1; D is uncertain. Between the trimmed V and J ends, which lost 4 bases and 11 bases, there was a span of 17 bases. Germline V gene lookup returns CDR1 KGHSH and CDR2 LQKENI. CDR3 length equals 13 residues. CDR3 sequence (DNA): TGTGCCAGCTCACTCACCCAGCAAGAGCGGGCTTTCTTT. This translates into CASSLTQQERAFF. The full variable domain, with the rest looked up from reference TRBV18 and TRBJ1-1, is NAGVMQNPRHLVRRRGQEARLRCSPMKGHSHVYWYRQLPEEGLKFMVYLQKENIIDESGMPKERFSAEFPKEGPSILRIQQVVRGDSAAYFCASSLTQQERAFFGQGTRLTVV.

The chain has TRBV30 and TRBJ2-1; D may be TRBD1 (5 bases). Germline CDR1 GTSNPN, CDR2 SVGIG (reference sequence). This CDR3 has 13 residues. Trimming removed 7 bases at V and 8 bases at J, with 18 bases between. CDR3 DNA: TGTGCCTTAGCTCCCCTGGGGCGCGATGAGCAGTTCTTC. Translation: CALAPLGRDEQFF.

The chain uses TRBV7-9 and TRBJ2-1; 10 bases align to TRBD2. This CDR3 has 16 amino acids. In germline, CDR1 is SEHNR, CDR2 FQNEAQ (reference sequence). V lost 8 bases and J lost 4; bases outside the gene matches: 11. CDR3: CASRTEGTSAYNEQFF. CDR3 sequence (DNA): TGTGCCAGCCGCACTGAAGGGACTAGCGCGTACAATGAGCAGTTCTTC. The full variable domain, with the rest looked up from reference TRBV7-9 and TRBJ2-1, is DTGVSQNPRHKITKRGQNVTFRCDPISEHNRLYWYRQTLGQGPEFLTYFQNEAQLEKSRLLSDRFSAERPKGSFSTLEIQRTEQGDSAMYLCASRTEGTSAYNEQFFGPGTRLTVL.

This clone was detected once. Relative to the germline gene, one junction end is altered; a read error may explain this. The V call is TRBV5-1, the J call TRBJ1-1, with D tentatively TRBD1 (6 bases). Germline-derived CDR1 and CDR2 are SGHRS and YFSETQ. The CDR3 totals 13 residues. CDR3 DNA sequence: TGTGCCAGCAGCCGGGACATTGGGACTGAAGCTTTCTTT. Its translation is CASSRDIGTEAFF. Full variable domain (remainder filled in from reference TRBV5-1 and TRBJ1-1): KAGVTQTPRYLIKTRGQQVTLSCSPISGHRSVSWYQQTPGQGLQFLFEYFSETQRNKGNFPGRFSGRQFSNSRSEMNVSTLELGDSALYLCASSRDIGTEAFFGQGTRLTVV.

This clone was picked up a small number of times. The chain joins TRBV3-1 (or the pseudogene TRBV3-2) to TRBJ2-7; D is perhaps TRBD1 (6 bases). The germline CDR1 and CDR2 sequences are LGHDT and YNNKEL (reference sequence). V was cut by 3 bases and J by 2 bases, with 8 bases left in between. This CDR3 region has 13 residues. CDR3: CASSHAGAYEQYV. For the CDR3, the DNA is TGTGCCAGCAGCCATGCAGGGGCCTACGAGCAGTACGTC.

The table lists this clone with a count of one. The rearrangement uses TRBV5-1 and TRBJ1-2; D ambiguous. This CDR3 spans 13 amino acids. The ends were cut back, 4 bases at V and 4 bases at J, with 11 bases in the middle. The germline V gene has CDR1 SGHRS and CDR2 YFSETQ. CDR3 nucleotide sequence: TGCGCCAGCAGCAACGACGGAGCCTATGGCTACACCTTC. This sequence encodes CASSNDGAYGYTF.

The chain is built from TRBV24-1 and TRBJ1-2, with 7 bases lining up with TRBD1. CDR3 length: 15 residues. The junction had 7 bases not matched to a gene; V was cut back by 5 bases and J by 2 bases. Germline V gives CDR1 KGHDR, CDR2 SFDVKD. The DNA for the CDR3 is TGTGCCACCAGTGGCGGACAGGCTAACAACTATGGCTACACCTTC. It codes for CATSGGQANNYGYTF.

J is TRBJ1-2 and V is TRBV28, with TRBD1 as a possible D gene (5 bases). The CDR3 runs to 14 residues. The germline V and J ends were trimmed by 5 bases and 5 bases, with 15 bases remaining between them. Germline assignment: CDR1 MDHEN and CDR2 SYDVKM. The CDR3 bases are TGTGCCAGCAGTCAGACAGTATTCGTTTATGGCTACACCTTC. Its translation is CASSQTVFVYGYTF.

The table lists this clone with a few counts. This chain joins TRBV5-4 and TRBJ2-5; 7 nucleotides agree with TRBD1. The ends lost 0 bases at V and 3 bases at J; junction bases unmatched: 5. Germline V lookup: CDR1 SGHNT, CDR2 YYREEE (reference sequence). CDR3 length equals 15 residues. The CDR3 loop is CASSLDPTGKETQYF. DNA of the CDR3: TGTGCCAGCAGCTTGGACCCGACAGGGAAAGAGACCCAGTACTTC.

The rearrangement uses TRBV19 and TRBJ2-2; tentatively, D is TRBD1 (5 bases). Germline-derived CDR1 and CDR2 are LNHDA and SQIVND (reference sequence). The CDR3 has 14 residues. Between the trimmed V and J ends, which lost 2 bases and 6 bases, there was a span of 10 bases. The CDR3: CASSITQVSGELFF. The DNA of the CDR3 is TGTGCCAGTAGTATAACACAGGTTTCCGGGGAGCTGTTTTTT.

With respect to this clone: No DNA is shown, since the ends of the CDR3 on it are uncertain; the CDR3 is the one TCRdb lists. The rearrangement uses TRBV5-6 and TRBJ2-7; the table's D call TRBD2 went unverified against the DNA. Germline loops: CDR1 SGHDT, CDR2 YYEEEE. Counting both end residues, the CDR3 totals 16 amino acids. CDR3 loop: CASSSSGGSLSYEQYV.

V usage is TRBV14 and J usage is TRBJ2-1; 8 bases map to TRBD2. Germline V lookup: CDR1 SGHDN, CDR2 FVKESK. This CDR3 has 15 residues. The trim removed 1 base at V and 11 bases at J, leaving 10 bases unmatched. CDR3 in amino acids: CASSQVHGGASQQFF. The CDR3 region has the DNA TGTGCCAGCAGCCAAGTGCACGGGGGGGCCAGTCAGCAGTTCTTC. The full variable domain, in which reference TRBV14 and TRBJ2-1 provide the parts outside the CDR3, is EAGVTQFPSHSVIEKGQTVTLRCDPISGHDNLYWYRRVMGKEIKFLLHFVKESKQDESGMPNNRFLAERTGGTYSTLKVQPAELEDSGVYFCASSQVHGGASQQFFGPGTRLTVL.

The chain recombines TRBV7-8 with TRBJ1-1; 10 nucleotides align to TRBD1. V was pared by 4 bases and J by 0 bases, with 5 bases of the junction left unmatched. The germline V gene has CDR1 SGHVS and CDR2 FQNEAQ. The CDR3 loop spans 16 amino acids. DNA for the CDR3: TGTGCCAGCAGCTCAAGACAGGGGGCTATGAACACTGAAGCTTTCTTT. Residues: CASSSRQGAMNTEAFF. The full variable domain, in which reference TRBV7-8 and TRBJ1-1 provide the parts outside the CDR3, is GAGVSQSPRYKVAKRGQDVALRCDPISGHVSLFWYQQALGQGPEFLTYFQNEAQLDKSGLPSDRFFAERPEGSVSTLKIQRTQQEDSAVYLCASSSRQGAMNTEAFFGQGTRLTVV.

The CDR3 reads CASNDRWGTEAFF. The CDR3 DNA follows: TGTGCCAGCAACGACAGATGGGGCACTGAAGCTTTCTTT. The V and J genes are TRBV11-2 and TRBJ1-1; possibly TRBD1 for D (5 bases). The CDR3 covers 13 residues. Germline assignment: CDR1 SGHAT and CDR2 FQNNGV. Trimming took 7 bases from V and 4 from J, leaving 13 bases between them.

This clone is a singleton in its sample. V and J are TRBV28 and TRBJ1-2, with D perhaps TRBD1 (5 bases). The V end lost 6 bases, the J end lost 4 bases, and 18 bases lay between the germline ends. The length of the CDR3 is 15 residues. Germline V CDR1 and CDR2: MDHEN, SYDVKM. CDR3 residues: CASRLGQGRIYGYTF. In nucleotides, the CDR3 is TGTGCCAGCAGGCTAGGGCAGGGAAGGATCTATGGCTACACCTTC.

In this sample, this clone turned up once. The genes are TRBV4-1 and TRBJ2-3; TRBD2 is a possible D gene (5 bases). This CDR3 has 13 residues. V lost 3 bases and J lost 6, with 10 bases in between. Per the germline V gene, CDR1 is MGHRA and CDR2 is YSYEKL. The CDR3 sequence is CASSQATGDTQYF. In DNA form, the CDR3 reads TGCGCCAGCAGCCAGGCCACGGGGGATACGCAGTATTTT.

This chain uses TRBV11-2 with TRBJ2-5; no clear D. The germline CDR1 and CDR2 sequences are SGHAT and FQNNGV. Trimming took 5 bases from V and 3 from J, leaving 13 bases between them. This CDR3 is 14 amino acids long. The CDR3 DNA is TGTGCCAGCAGCATCCCGACAATGAAAGAGACCCAGTACTTC. This encodes CASSIPTMKETQYF.

The gene calls are TRBV6-5 and TRBJ1-1, with D hard to call. Trimming shortened V by 6 bases and J by 0 bases, and 14 bases separated the two germline ends. The CDR3 totals 15 residues. Germline V CDR1 and CDR2: MNHEY, SVGAGI. The CDR3 loop is CASRPPEVVNTEAFF. The CDR3 DNA is TGTGCCAGCAGACCACCCGAGGTAGTGAACACTGAAGCTTTCTTT.

This clone has only one observation. The chain employs TRBV5-4 and TRBJ1-6; 10 bases map to TRBD1. With 5 bases clipped from V and 7 bases from J, the junction kept 3 bases outside the gene matches. Germline CDR1 and CDR2: SGHNT and YYREEE (reference sequence). The CDR3 contains 14 residues. CDR3 DNA: TGTGCCAGCAGACGGGACAGGGGAAATTCACCCCTCCACTTT. Protein: CASRRDRGNSPLHF.

The V call is TRBV11-1, the J call TRBJ1-4; D might be TRBD1 (6 bases). CDR1 is SGHAT and CDR2 is FQDESV in the germline V gene (reference sequence). Trimming removed 4 bases at V and 8 bases at J, with 20 bases between. The CDR3 length is 16 residues. CDR3 nucleotide sequence: TGTGCCAGCAGCTCCGGGGGGAGGGGGACAACGGAAAAACTGTTTTTT. Encoded protein: CASSSGGRGTTEKLFF.